What follows are 17 T cell receptor beta chains derived from one specimen sequenced in a study of OX40 agonist ivuxolimab in advanced cancers. Assay used: immunoSEQ multiplex PCR; TCRdb lists only in-frame clones, some missing. The table lists roughly 60,000 clones, approximately 80% of them singletons. The sequences come from CD4+ or CD8+ T cells sorted from blood, collected in a trial of the OX40 agonist ivuxolimab. The receptor set was obtained from an adult with an advanced solid tumor such as melanoma, head and neck, liver or kidney cancer.

This chain links TRBV7-2 with TRBJ2-7, with 9 bases aligning to TRBD2. This CDR3 spans 15 amino acids. The V gene end was trimmed by 3 bases and the J gene end by 2 bases; junction bases not matched to a gene: 5. Germline-derived CDR1 and CDR2 are SGHTA and FQGNSA. CDR3 nucleotides: TGTGCCAGCAGCTTGGGACTAGCTGCCACCTACGAGCAGTACTTC. Protein sequence: CASSLGLAATYEQYF.

This chain links TRBV7-9 with TRBJ2-1, with TRBD2 matching over 7 bases. There are 12 residues in the CDR3. Trimming at V came to 3 bases and at J to 14 bases, leaving 7 bases not matched to a gene. Germline assignment: CDR1 SEHNR and CDR2 FQNEAQ (reference sequence). CDR3 protein: CASSFLAGGEFF. CDR3 DNA sequence: TGTGCCAGCAGCTTTTTAGCGGGTGGGGAGTTCTTC.

This clone turned up a few times. V is TRBV7-2 and J is TRBJ2-5, with TRBD2 matching 11 bases. Germline assignment: CDR1 SGHTA and CDR2 FQGNSA. Trimming at V came to 1 base and at J to 4 bases, leaving 8 bases not matched to a gene. This CDR3 comprises 17 residues. CDR3 protein: CASSLVGTSGSGETQYF. CDR3 bases: TGTGCCAGCAGCTTAGTGGGGACTAGCGGCAGTGGAGAGACCCAGTACTTC. Supplemented by reference TRBV7-2 and TRBJ2-5, the full variable domain reads GAGVSQSPSNKVTEKGKDVELRCDPISGHTALYWYRQSLGQGLEFLIYFQGNSAPDKSGLPSDRFSAERTGGSVSTLTIQRTQQEDSAVYLCASSLVGTSGSGETQYFGPGTRLLVL.

The sample holds a few counts of this clone. The CDR3 bases are TGTGCCAGCAGTGAAGTGGGTCTCAGTGGCTACACCTTC. This translates into CASSEVGLSGYTF. V and J are TRBV6-1 and TRBJ1-2, with D unresolved. This CDR3 spans 13 amino acids. With 1 base removed from V and 7 bases from J, the gap between germline ends came to 10 bases. Per germline, CDR1 MNHNS and CDR2 SASEGT.

The rearrangement links TRBV5-8 to TRBJ2-1; D possibly corresponds to TRBD2 (5 bases). V was pared by 4 bases and J by 4 bases, with 9 bases between. CDR3 length: 13 residues. Germline CDR1 reads SGHTS; CDR2 reads YDEGEE. Here the CDR3 reads CASSLGLYNEQFF. CDR3 nucleotide sequence: TGTGCCAGCAGCCTCGGACTGTACAATGAGCAGTTCTTC. Full variable domain (outside the CDR3, taken from reference TRBV5-8 and TRBJ2-1): EAGVTQSPTHLIKTRGQQATLRCSPISGHTSVYWYQQALGLGLQFLLWYDEGEERNRGNFPPRFSGRQFPNYSSELNVNALELEDSALYLCASSLGLYNEQFFGPGTRLTVL.

This clone was detected a few times. The rearrangement links TRBV5-1 to TRBJ2-1, with 9 positions matching TRBD2. This CDR3 region has 16 residues. Germline V gene sequence: CDR1 SGHRS, CDR2 YFSETQ. J gave up 9 bases and V 0 bases, and 10 bases lay outside the gene matches. The CDR3 DNA is TGCGCCAGCAGCTTGGGGGGTGGGACTAGCATCCGTGAGCAGTTCTTC. It codes for CASSLGGGTSIREQFF.

The CDR3 coding sequence is TGTGCCAGCACGGGTAGCGGGACAGATACGCAGTATTTT. Protein product: CASTGSGTDTQYF. The chain joins TRBV5-8 to TRBJ2-3, with TRBD2 identical over 7 bases. The CDR3 extends over 13 amino acids. Germline CDR1 reads SGHTS; CDR2 reads YDEGEE. After removal of 6 bases from V and 3 bases from J, the junction contained 4 bases not matched to a gene.

The rearrangement links TRBV2 to TRBJ2-5, with 9 bases that match TRBD1. Germline loops: CDR1 SNHLY, CDR2 FYNNEI. This CDR3 comprises 14 residues. J gave up 2 bases and V 5 bases, and 3 bases lay outside the gene matches. The CDR3 here is CASSRDREQETQYF. The CDR3 nucleotides read TGTGCCAGCAGTAGGGACAGGGAGCAAGAGACCCAGTACTTC.

This chain joins TRBV6-5 and TRBJ2-1; D remains ambiguous. The germline V and J ends were trimmed by 0 bases and 3 bases, with 3 bases remaining between them. CDR3 length: 13 residues. Germline values: CDR1 MNHEY, CDR2 SVGAGI. The CDR3 nucleotides read TGTGCCAGCAGTTACTCTAACTACAATGAGCAGTTCTTC. Protein: CASSYSNYNEQFF.

The V gene is TRBV7-8, the J gene TRBJ1-1, with 10 nucleotides matching TRBD1. Germline CDR1 is SGHVS and CDR2 is FQNEAQ. V shed 5 bases and J 3 bases; nucleotides not matched to a gene: 6. The CDR3 runs to 15 residues. The CDR3 reads CASSPRTGGDTEAFF. In nucleotides, the CDR3 is TGTGCCAGCAGCCCTAGGACAGGGGGGGACACTGAAGCTTTCTTT.

The chain couples TRBV5-1 to TRBJ2-1; no definite D call. This CDR3 is built from 16 residues. V was clipped by 3 bases and J by 0 bases, with 13 bases between them. Germline V gene lookup returns CDR1 SGHRS and CDR2 YFSETQ. This chain's CDR3 is CASSSGLSSSYNEQFF. CDR3 nucleotide sequence: TGCGCCAGCAGCTCCGGGCTCTCCAGCTCCTACAATGAGCAGTTCTTC.

The chain uses TRBV18 and TRBJ1-4; TRBD1 matches at 7 bases. Germline V gives CDR1 KGHSH, CDR2 LQKENI. The CDR3 is 14 residues long. The V gene end was trimmed by 5 bases and the J gene end by 6 bases; junction bases not matched to a gene: 6. The CDR3 nucleotides read TGTGCCAGCTCAGCCGGGACAGAAGATGAAAAACTGTTTTTT. Residues: CASSAGTEDEKLFF.

The J gene is TRBJ2-1, the V gene TRBV29-1; no reliable D call. The CDR3 covers 12 residues. Germline CDR1 is SQVTM and CDR2 is ANQGSEA. Trimming left V 1 base short and J 7 bases short, with 8 bases between. This chain's CDR3 is CSVEGTANEQFF. The CDR3, as DNA: TGCAGCGTTGAAGGGACGGCTAATGAGCAGTTCTTC.

This clone appeared a single time. The rearrangement uses TRBV9 and TRBJ2-1, with 7 bases that match TRBD2. The CDR3 runs to 15 residues. The V gene's germline CDR1 is SGDLS and CDR2 YYNGEE. The V gene end was trimmed by 0 bases and the J gene end by 2 bases; junction bases not matched to a gene: 2. CDR3 amino acids: CASSVAGTTYNEQFF. The CDR3 DNA reads as TGTGCCAGCAGCGTAGCTGGGACTACCTACAATGAGCAGTTCTTC.

The chain is built from TRBV29-1 and TRBJ1-2; D gene ambiguous. The ends were cut back, 2 bases at V and 6 bases at J, with 7 bases in the middle. In germline, CDR1 is SQVTM, CDR2 ANQGSEA. The CDR3 is 11 amino acids. CDR3 protein: CSVEFGDGYTF. For the CDR3, the DNA is TGCAGCGTTGAATTCGGGGATGGCTACACCTTC.

This sequence joins TRBV27 and TRBJ1-1; the match to TRBD1 covers 7 bases. Germline V gene data show CDR1 as MNHEY and CDR2 as SMNVEV (reference sequence). V was pared by 2 bases and J by 7 bases, with 7 bases of the junction left unmatched. The CDR3 consists of 14 residues. CDR3 protein: CASSLQTGYSEAFF. In nucleotides, the CDR3 is TGTGCCAGCAGTTTACAGACAGGGTATAGTGAAGCTTTCTTT.

J is TRBJ2-1 and V is TRBV9; 8 bases align to TRBD1. The J segment lost 6 bases and the V segment lost 3 bases, leaving 8 bases of the junction unmatched. The V gene's germline CDR1 is SGDLS and CDR2 YYNGEE. The CDR3 extends over 15 amino acids. CDR3 nucleotides: TGTGCCAGCAGCGCAAAAACCGGACAGGGCAATGAGCAGTTCTTC. Protein: CASSAKTGQGNEQFF.